The clone carrying this TCR beta chain appeared a few times. The data derive from a study of early T cells in non-severe SARS-CoV-2 infection. TCRdb analysed the 5' RACE reads with MiXCR anew, one entry per CDR3 protein. This table has roughly 56,000 distinct CDR3 sequences, more than 12% appearing once. CDR3 length equals 13 residues. Trimming took 7 bases from V and 9 from J, leaving 16 bases between them. This receptor was obtained from an adult who was a healthcare worker with PCR-confirmed SARS-CoV-2 infection or an uninfected control (not recorded which). The chain couples TRBV12-3 or TRBV12-4 to TRBJ1-3; unclear D gene. This material consisted of whole blood, taken at baseline. CDR3 protein: CASTNGGSSTIYF. DNA of the CDR3: TGTGCCAGCACCAACGGAGGCTCCTCCACCATATATTTT.